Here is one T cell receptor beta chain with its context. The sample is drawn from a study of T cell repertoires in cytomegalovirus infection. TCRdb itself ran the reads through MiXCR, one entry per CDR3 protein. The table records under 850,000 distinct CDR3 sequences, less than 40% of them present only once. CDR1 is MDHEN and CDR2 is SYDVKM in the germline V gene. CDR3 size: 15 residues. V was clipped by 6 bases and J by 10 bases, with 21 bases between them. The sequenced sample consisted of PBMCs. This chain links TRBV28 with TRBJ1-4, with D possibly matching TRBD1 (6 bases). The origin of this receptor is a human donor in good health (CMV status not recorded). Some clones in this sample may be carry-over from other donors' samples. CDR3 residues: CASRTPGTWERKLFF. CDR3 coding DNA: TGTGCCAGCAGGACCCCCGGGACATGGGAAAGAAAACTGTTTTTT.